This is a list of T cell receptor beta chains from one sample in a study of blood T cell repertoires in COVID-19. TCRdb's table, derived via immunoSEQ multiplex PCR, lists solely in-frame clones and lacks some. This table holds roughly 220,000 clones, around 86% found once. The specimen sequenced was PBMCs or T cells enriched from blood (not recorded which). All receptors derive from a woman in her thirties or forties with acute COVID-19. The CDR3 runs from the conserved cysteine through the conserved F or W. Each record gives: V gene, D gene, clone size, J gene, CDR3 DNA, CDR3 protein. D genes are given only for firm matches. Clone size is shown for a subset of rows, as once, few, many or a class of expanded clone.

V: TRBV6-5; D: TRBD1; size: once; J: TRBJ1-1; DNA: TGTGCCAGCAGTTACAGGGACAGGGAGTGGGCTTTCTTT; CDR3: CASSYRDREWAFF
V: TRBV27; D: TRBD2; size: -; J: TRBJ2-1; DNA: TGTGCCAGCAGTTTGACTTTAGCGGGGGGTCGCGAGCAGTTCTTC; CDR3: CASSLTLAGGREQFF
V: TRBV15; D: TRBD1; size: -; J: TRBJ1-1; DNA: TGTGCCACCAGAAGTGGACAGGGTGGGGCGGGGACTGAAGCTTTCTTT; CDR3: CATRSGQGGAGTEAFF
V: TRBV7-3; D: -; size: once; J: TRBJ2-1; DNA: TGTGCCAGCAGCTTATACATCTCCAATGAGCAGTTCTTC; CDR3: CASSLYISNEQFF
V: TRBV2; D: TRBD1; size: -; J: TRBJ1-5; DNA: TGTGCCAGCAGTGTAGGGACAGGGATAAATCAGCCCCAGCATTTT; CDR3: CASSVGTGINQPQHF
V: TRBV4-2; D: TRBD2; size: -; J: TRBJ2-2; DNA: TGTGCCAGCAGCCAAGCCAAGCGGGGGGGTCCCGGGGAGCTGTTTTTT; CDR3: CASSQAKRGGPGELFF
V: TRBV9; D: TRBD2; size: -; J: TRBJ2-3; DNA: TGTGCCAGCAGCGTAGGACTAGCGGAGGCGTCAGATACGCAGTATTTT; CDR3: CASSVGLAEASDTQYF
V: TRBV3-1/TRBV3-2; D: -; size: -; J: TRBJ1-5; DNA: TGTGCCAGCAGCCTTCTAGGGGGCAATCAGCCCCAGCATTTT; CDR3: CASSLLGGNQPQHF
V: TRBV27; D: TRBD1; size: -; J: TRBJ2-1; DNA: TGTGCCAGCAGTGCCGGGACAGGGGGCAGGGGTGAGCAGTTCTTC; CDR3: CASSAGTGGRGEQFF
V: TRBV9; D: -; size: -; J: TRBJ2-2; DNA: TGTGCCAGCAGCGCCTCGGGACTCTCCACCGGGGAGCTGTTTTTT; CDR3: CASSASGLSTGELFF
V: TRBV30; D: -; size: -; J: TRBJ1-2; DNA: TGTGCCTGGAGGGCCCACCCTAGGGGGAGGGGACCCTATGGCTACACCTTC; CDR3: CAWRAHPRGRGPYGYTF
V: TRBV7-8; D: -; size: -; J: TRBJ1-2; DNA: TGTGCCACATCCCTTGGAGGGGCGCATGGCTACACCTTC; CDR3: CATSLGGAHGYTF
V: TRBV11-2; D: -; size: once; J: TRBJ1-1; DNA: TGTGCCAGCAGTTACTCGGGGGGCGCGAACACTGAAGCTTTCTTT; CDR3: CASSYSGGANTEAFF
V: TRBV3-1/TRBV3-2; D: -; size: -; J: TRBJ1-1; DNA: TGTGCCAGCAGCCCTTACCGGACAGCCTTGAACACTGAAGCTTTCTTT; CDR3: CASSPYRTALNTEAFF
V: TRBV9; D: -; size: -; J: TRBJ1-2; DNA: TGTGCCAGCAGCGGGCAGGGGAGCCCCTATGGCTACACCTTC; CDR3: CASSGQGSPYGYTF
V: TRBV4-3; D: TRBD2; size: -; J: TRBJ2-3; DNA: TGCGCCAGCAGTCAATTTGCTAGCGGGGGGGCAGATACGCAGTATTTT; CDR3: CASSQFASGGADTQYF
V: TRBV14; D: -; size: -; J: TRBJ1-3; DNA: TGTGCCAGCAGCCACCGACAGGCGTTTTACCCCCCCGGAAACACCATATATTTT; CDR3: CASSHRQAFYPPGNTIYF
V: TRBV5-4; D: TRBD1; size: -; J: TRBJ1-6; DNA: TGTGCCAGCAGCTTCCCTGACAGGGGTAATTCACCCCTCCACTTT; CDR3: CASSFPDRGNSPLHF
V: TRBV7-2; D: TRBD2; size: few; J: TRBJ2-2; DNA: TGTGCCAGCAGCCTCATCCGGGGGGTGATTAACACCGGGGAGCTGTTTTTT; CDR3: CASSLIRGVINTGELFF
V: TRBV11-2; D: -; size: -; J: TRBJ2-2; DNA: TGTGCCAGCAGCCCTTACAGACAGAACACCGGGGAGCTGTTTTTT; CDR3: CASSPYRQNTGELFF
V: TRBV7-8; D: TRBD1; size: -; J: TRBJ2-2; DNA: TGTGCCAGCAGCTTGGGGACAGTGACGAACACCGGGGAGCTGTTTTTT; CDR3: CASSLGTVTNTGELFF
V: TRBV5-1; D: -; size: once; J: TRBJ1-1; DNA: TGCGCCAGCAGCTTATACAGGAACACTGAAGCTTTCTTT; CDR3: CASSLYRNTEAFF
V: TRBV3-1/TRBV3-2; D: TRBD1; size: few; J: TRBJ1-1; DNA: TGTGCCAGCAGGGAGCAGGGACAGCTGAACACTGAAGCTTTCTTT; CDR3: CASREQGQLNTEAFF
V: TRBV24-1; D: TRBD1; size: -; J: TRBJ1-2; DNA: TGTGCCACCAGTGATTCCCGCAGGGGGTTCTATGGCTACACCTTC; CDR3: CATSDSRRGFYGYTF
V: TRBV9; D: TRBD1; size: -; J: TRBJ2-2; DNA: TGTGCCAGCAGTGACAGGGGAGCGAACACCGGGGAGCTGTTTTTT; CDR3: CASSDRGANTGELFF
V: TRBV5-1; D: TRBD1; size: -; J: TRBJ2-5; DNA: TGCGCCAGCAGGATTTCCGGGACAGGGGGTCTAGAGACCCAGTACTTC; CDR3: CASRISGTGGLETQYF
V: TRBV11-1; D: -; size: -; J: TRBJ2-1; DNA: TGTGCCAGCAGCTTAATAGGGGGGGCGCGAAATGAGCAGTTCTTC; CDR3: CASSLIGGARNEQFF
V: TRBV6-5; D: -; size: -; J: TRBJ2-7; DNA: TGTGCCAGCAGTTACGGAGGGGGCAGCTACGAGCAGTACTTC; CDR3: CASSYGGGSYEQYF
V: TRBV10-3; D: TRBD1; size: -; J: TRBJ1-1; DNA: TGTGCCATTGGACAGGGATTGAACACTGAAGCTTTCTTT; CDR3: CAIGQGLNTEAFF
V: TRBV5-6; D: -; size: -; J: TRBJ1-2; DNA: TGTGCCAGCAGCTTGGGGCCCCAGGGCTATGGCTACACCTTC; CDR3: CASSLGPQGYGYTF
V: TRBV3-1/TRBV3-2; D: -; size: few; J: TRBJ1-6; DNA: TGTGCCAGCAGCCGACGCCAGGGATCCTATAATTCACCCCTCCACTTT; CDR3: CASSRRQGSYNSPLHF
V: TRBV11-2; D: TRBD1; size: -; J: TRBJ2-2; DNA: TGTGCCAGCAGCCCAGGGGGATACGGGGAGCTGTTTTTT; CDR3: CASSPGGYGELFF
V: TRBV28; D: TRBD1; size: -; J: TRBJ1-6; DNA: TGTGCCAGCAGTACAGGGGCCCTTTATAATTCACCCCTCCACTTT; CDR3: CASSTGALYNSPLHF
V: TRBV14; D: TRBD1; size: -; J: TRBJ1-1; DNA: TGTGCCAGCAGCAGATGGGACAGGAACACTGAAGCTTTCTTT; CDR3: CASSRWDRNTEAFF
V: TRBV7-2; D: TRBD2; size: -; J: TRBJ2-2; DNA: TGTGCCAGCACCTCGGGGCGGGGGGCGAACACCGGGGAGCTGTTTTTT; CDR3: CASTSGRGANTGELFF
V: TRBV5-6; D: TRBD1; size: -; J: TRBJ1-1; DNA: TGTGCCAGCAGCTCAGGGGGGACTGAAGCTTTCTTT; CDR3: CASSSGGTEAFF
V: TRBV4-3; D: TRBD1; size: once; J: TRBJ2-7; DNA: TGCGCCAGCAGCCGAAAGGGACAGGGGGCCTACGAGCAGTACTTC; CDR3: CASSRKGQGAYEQYF
V: TRBV7-9; D: -; size: many; J: TRBJ2-1; DNA: TGTGCCAGCAGCTCGTTTGAGAGGAGGAATGAGCAGTTCTTC; CDR3: CASSSFERRNEQFF
V: TRBV20-1; D: -; size: -; J: TRBJ2-5; DNA: TGCAGTGGGCGGGTGCAAGAGACCCAGTACTTC; CDR3: CSGRVQETQYF
V: TRBV6-6; D: TRBD1; size: -; J: TRBJ1-4; DNA: TGTGCCAGCTTATGGTCTGGGACAGGGAACGAAAAACTGTTTTTT; CDR3: CASLWSGTGNEKLFF
V: TRBV13; D: -; size: -; J: TRBJ2-3; DNA: TGTGCCAGCAGCTACGGGTCTAGCACAGATACGCAGTATTTT; CDR3: CASSYGSSTDTQYF
V: TRBV7-2; D: -; size: -; J: TRBJ1-4; DNA: TGTGCCAGCAGCTTACCGGTAAATGAAAAACTGTTTTTT; CDR3: CASSLPVNEKLFF
V: TRBV7-3; D: -; size: -; J: TRBJ1-2; DNA: TGTGCCAGCAGCTCCACACAGGGCTATGGCTACACCTTC; CDR3: CASSSTQGYGYTF
V: TRBV7-3; D: -; size: -; J: TRBJ2-3; DNA: TGTGCCAGCAGCTTAAATCCCCCTTTCGGAGCTAGCACAGATACGCAGTATTTT; CDR3: CASSLNPPFGASTDTQYF
V: TRBV2; D: -; size: -; J: TRBJ1-1; DNA: TGTGCCACGGAAGGGGGAGCTTTCTTT; CDR3: CATEGGAFF
V: TRBV7-9; D: TRBD1; size: -; J: TRBJ1-4; DNA: TGTGCCAGCAGCCCTGGGACAGGGTCTGATGAAAAACTGTTTTTT; CDR3: CASSPGTGSDEKLFF
V: TRBV11-2; D: -; size: -; J: TRBJ2-5; DNA: TGTGCCAGCAGCTTAGATCCGGGGGGCGGAGAGACCCAGTACTTC; CDR3: CASSLDPGGGETQYF
V: TRBV6-5; D: TRBD1; size: -; J: TRBJ2-2; DNA: TGTGCCAGCAGTTTCGGGACAGTCACCGGGGAGCTGTTTTTT; CDR3: CASSFGTVTGELFF
V: TRBV15; D: TRBD1; size: -; J: TRBJ2-2; DNA: TGTGCCACCAGCAGAGGCGGGACAGGGGCATTCGCGAACACCGGGGAGCTGTTTTTT; CDR3: CATSRGGTGAFANTGELFF
V: TRBV6-5; D: -; size: -; J: TRBJ2-2; DNA: TGTGCCGGCGGGGGCCCGGGGGAGAACACCGGGGAGCTGTTTTTT; CDR3: CAGGGPGENTGELFF
V: TRBV30; D: -; size: -; J: TRBJ1-2; DNA: TGTGCCTGGAGTCGACAGGCCTATGGCTACACCTTC; CDR3: CAWSRQAYGYTF
V: TRBV7-2; D: TRBD2; size: many; J: TRBJ2-5; DNA: TGTGCCAGCAGCTTAGAGGTCGGGCTAGCGGGGATCAAGACCCAGTACTTC; CDR3: CASSLEVGLAGIKTQYF
V: TRBV10-3; D: -; size: -; J: TRBJ1-1; DNA: TGTGCCATCAGTGAGTCCCAGGGCAGGACTGAAGCTTTCTTT; CDR3: CAISESQGRTEAFF
V: TRBV3-1/TRBV3-2; D: -; size: -; J: TRBJ1-2; DNA: TGTGCCAGCAGCCAAGTAAGGGGGGGGCCGAACTATGGCTACACCTTC; CDR3: CASSQVRGGPNYGYTF
V: TRBV5-1; D: -; size: -; J: TRBJ2-3; DNA: TGCGCCAGCAGCACGACCCTACAGTCGAATACGCAGTATTTT; CDR3: CASSTTLQSNTQYF